The 10 T cell receptor beta chains listed next were all sequenced from one sample in a study of cytomegalovirus exposure and HLA in healthy donors. The study ran its PCR with 60 Vbeta and 13 Jbeta primers. Here immunoSEQ multiplex PCR was the method, and the copy in TCRdb shows in-frame clones only, minus some. The data show about 130,000 clones, around four fifths seen once. Sequencing was carried out using PBMCs. The source of these receptors is a boy younger than 10 in good health and CMV-seronegative.

This chain connects TRBV5-6 to TRBJ2-7; 7 nucleotides line up with TRBD1. Trimming removed 4 bases from V and 1 base from J; junction bases left unmatched: 11. Germline-derived CDR1 and CDR2 are SGHDT and YYEEEE. CDR3 length equals 16 residues. CDR3 DNA: TGTGCCAGCAGCCAAGCAGGGGGTTCCAGGTCCTACGAGCAGTACTTC. It encodes CASSQAGGSRSYEQYF.

This clone was picked up one time. V usage is TRBV19 and J usage is TRBJ1-1; 7 bases line up with TRBD1. Germline CDR1 reads LNHDA; CDR2 reads SQIVND (reference sequence). J was trimmed by 4 bases and V by 5 bases; bases with no gene match: 7. This CDR3 region has 14 residues. CDR3 protein: CASSHRGVGTEAFF. In DNA form, the CDR3 reads TGTGCCAGTAGTCACAGGGGAGTTGGCACTGAAGCTTTCTTT.

The chain recombines TRBV7-2 with TRBJ2-2, with 7 bases aligning to TRBD2. V was pared by 5 bases and J by 5 bases, with 14 bases of the junction left unmatched. CDR3 size: 17 residues. In germline, CDR1 is SGHTA, CDR2 FQGNSA. CDR3: CASSQRGFRVSTGELFF. Written as DNA, the CDR3 is TGTGCCAGCAGCCAGCGGGGTTTCAGGGTATCTACCGGGGAGCTGTTTTTT.

The chain employs TRBV30 and TRBJ2-5; tentative D call: TRBD2 (6 bases). V gave up 5 bases and J gave up 4 bases, with 17 bases separating them. This CDR3 is built from 14 residues. CDR1 GTSNPN and CDR2 SVGIG come from the germline V gene (reference sequence). CDR3 region: CAWGPQEGSETQYF. The CDR3 nucleotides are TGTGCCTGGGGGCCTCAGGAGGGCTCAGAGACCCAGTACTTC.

The genes are TRBV7-2 and TRBJ2-7; the match to TRBD1 covers 9 bases. With V trimmed by 5 bases and J by 3 bases, 11 bases remained unmatched. Germline CDR1 reads SGHTA; CDR2 reads FQGNSA. CDR3 size: 16 residues. CDR3 protein: CASSLAQGASYYEQYF. The CDR3 coding sequence is TGTGCCAGCAGCCTTGCACAGGGGGCTTCATACTACGAGCAGTACTTC.

The chain employs TRBV6-4 and TRBJ2-1, with 10 bases that match TRBD2. Germline V CDR1 and CDR2: MRHNA, SNTAGT. Trimming removed 3 bases from V and 4 bases from J; junction bases left unmatched: 3. The CDR3 runs 15 residues. CDR3 in amino acids: CASSEGSGGYNEQFF. CDR3 coding DNA: TGTGCCAGCAGTGAGGGTAGCGGGGGGTACAATGAGCAGTTCTTC.

The chain is built from TRBV14 and TRBJ1-4, with D hard to call. Germline V lookup: CDR1 SGHDN, CDR2 FVKESK. Trimming removed 3 bases from V and 7 bases from J, with 9 bases in between. This CDR3 spans 13 amino acids. CDR3 bases: TGTGCCAGCAGCCATGTCTATTTTGAAAAACTGTTTTTT. Encoded protein: CASSHVYFEKLFF.

This chain connects TRBV2 to TRBJ1-2; no clear D gene. V was clipped by 7 bases and J by 3 bases, with 9 bases between them. Looked up from germline, CDR1 is SNHLY and CDR2 is FYNNEI. The CDR3 is made up of 12 amino acids. The CDR3 nucleotides are TGTGCCAGCACCATCGCGGACTATGGCTACACCTTC. It yields the protein CASTIADYGYTF.

In this sample, this clone turned up once. V gene TRBV30 combines with J gene TRBJ2-3; D perhaps matches TRBD1 (6 bases). Trimming removed 5 bases at V and 3 bases at J, with 9 bases between. Germline CDR1 reads GTSNPN; CDR2 reads SVGIG (reference sequence). CDR3 length: 12 residues. DNA for the CDR3: TGTGCCTGGGCAGGGACAACAGATACGCAGTATTTT. It specifies CAWAGTTDTQYF.

The CDR3 nucleotides are TGTGCCAGCATCCGCCGGGGGGAGAACACTGAAGCTTTCTTT. It codes for CASIRRGENTEAFF. V is TRBV6-5 and J is TRBJ1-1; tentatively, D is TRBD1 (5 bases). Germline V gene lookup returns CDR1 MNHEY and CDR2 SVGAGI. The V and J ends lost 7 bases and 1 base respectively, with 13 bases between them. This CDR3 has 14 residues.